This T cell receptor beta chain was sequenced in a study of blood T cell repertoires in COVID-19. Profiled with immunoSEQ multiplex PCR; TCRdb holds only in-frame clones, not every one. There are 200,000 to 250,000 clones in the sample; approximately 80% occur only once, and 8.5% to 10% lies in the top ten. Assignment of participants to cohorts was predicated upon participant-reported clinical history. The receptor was isolated from a woman in her 50s with acute COVID-19. The sequenced material came from PBMCs or T cells enriched from blood (not recorded which).

This CDR3 is CASSGGWRTEAFF. CDR3 in DNA: TGTGCCAGCAGTGGAGGGTGGAGAACTGAAGCTTTCTTT. J is TRBJ1-1 and V is TRBV28, with D uncertain. The CDR3 is 13 amino acids. The V gene's germline CDR1 is MDHEN and CDR2 SYDVKM. The V gene lost 5 bases and the J gene lost 5 bases, with 12 bases spanning the gap.